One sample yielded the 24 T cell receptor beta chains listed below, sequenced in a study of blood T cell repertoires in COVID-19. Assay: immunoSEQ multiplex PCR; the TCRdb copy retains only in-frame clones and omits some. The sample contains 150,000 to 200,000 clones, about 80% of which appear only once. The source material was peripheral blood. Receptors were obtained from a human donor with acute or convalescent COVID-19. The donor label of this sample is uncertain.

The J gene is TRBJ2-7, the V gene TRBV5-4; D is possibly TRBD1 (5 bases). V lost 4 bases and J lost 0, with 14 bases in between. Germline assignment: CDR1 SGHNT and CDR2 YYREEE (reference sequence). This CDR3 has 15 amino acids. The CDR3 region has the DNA TGTGCCAGCAGCGGGGCTTATCCGAGCTCCTACGAGCAGTACTTC. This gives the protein CASSGAYPSSYEQYF.

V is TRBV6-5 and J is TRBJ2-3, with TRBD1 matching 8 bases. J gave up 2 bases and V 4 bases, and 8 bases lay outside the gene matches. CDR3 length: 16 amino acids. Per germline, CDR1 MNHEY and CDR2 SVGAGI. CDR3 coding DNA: TGTGCCAGCAGTTCTGTTCAGGGGGCAAACACAGATACGCAGTATTTT. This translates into CASSSVQGANTDTQYF.

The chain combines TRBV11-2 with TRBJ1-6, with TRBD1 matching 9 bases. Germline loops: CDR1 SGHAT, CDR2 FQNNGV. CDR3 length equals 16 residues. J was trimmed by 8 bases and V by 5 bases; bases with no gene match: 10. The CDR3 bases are TGTGCCAGCAGCCCCGGGGGGACAGGGCTTTATTCACCCCTCCACTTT. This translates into CASSPGGTGLYSPLHF.

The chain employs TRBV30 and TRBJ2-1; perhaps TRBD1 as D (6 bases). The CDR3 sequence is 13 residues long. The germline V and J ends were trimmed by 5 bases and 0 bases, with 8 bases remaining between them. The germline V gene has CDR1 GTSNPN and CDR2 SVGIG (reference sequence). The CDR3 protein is CAWQGSSYNEQFF. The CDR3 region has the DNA TGTGCCTGGCAGGGGAGCTCCTACAATGAGCAGTTCTTC.

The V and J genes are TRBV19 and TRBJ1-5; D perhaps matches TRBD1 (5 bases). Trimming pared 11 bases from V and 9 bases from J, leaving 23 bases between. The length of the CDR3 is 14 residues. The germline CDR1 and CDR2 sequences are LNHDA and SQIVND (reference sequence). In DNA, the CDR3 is TGTGCCGGCCAGGAGGGCGGCATCGGGGGGCCCCAGCATTTT. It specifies CAGQEGGIGGPQHF.

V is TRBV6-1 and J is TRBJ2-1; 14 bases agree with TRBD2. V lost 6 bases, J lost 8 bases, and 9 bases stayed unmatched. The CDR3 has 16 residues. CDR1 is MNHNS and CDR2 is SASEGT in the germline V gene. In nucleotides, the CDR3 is TGTGCCAGCAGGGAAACAGGACTAGCGGGGGGTGATGAGCAGTTCTTC. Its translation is CASRETGLAGGDEQFF.

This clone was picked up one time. The CDR3 sequence: CASAFRNSLGETQYF. DNA for the CDR3: TGTGCCAGCGCTTTCCGGAACAGCTTGGGAGAGACCCAGTACTTC. The chain uses TRBV5-4 and TRBJ2-5; D is undetermined. The CDR3 covers 15 residues. Germline V gene data show CDR1 as SGHNT and CDR2 as YYREEE (reference sequence). V dropped 7 bases and J dropped 4 bases, with 20 bases sitting between them.

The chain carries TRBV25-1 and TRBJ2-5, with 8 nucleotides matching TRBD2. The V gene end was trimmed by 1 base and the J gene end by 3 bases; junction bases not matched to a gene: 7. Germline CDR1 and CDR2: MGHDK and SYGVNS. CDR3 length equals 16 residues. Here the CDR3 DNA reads TGTGCCAGCAGTGAATTGGGACTAGACTTAAAAGAGACCCAGTACTTC. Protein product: CASSELGLDLKETQYF. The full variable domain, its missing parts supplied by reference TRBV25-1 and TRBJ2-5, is EADIYQTPRYLVIGTGKKITLECSQTMGHDKMYWYQQDPGMELHLIHYSYGVNSTEKGDLSSESTVSRIRTEHFPLTLESARPSHTSQYLCASSELGLDLKETQYFGPGTRLLVL.

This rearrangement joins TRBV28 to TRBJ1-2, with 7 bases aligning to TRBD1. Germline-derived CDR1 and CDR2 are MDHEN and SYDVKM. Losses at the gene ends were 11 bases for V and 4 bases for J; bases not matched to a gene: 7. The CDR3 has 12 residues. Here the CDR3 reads CAGQDRFYGYTF. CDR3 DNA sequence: TGTGCCGGACAGGACAGGTTCTATGGCTACACCTTC.

The chain's CDR3 is CASSKGTATFYNEQFF. The CDR3 DNA reads as TGTGCCAGCAGTAAAGGGACAGCAACCTTCTACAATGAGCAGTTCTTC. The gene calls are TRBV27 and TRBJ2-1; 7 bases match TRBD1. CDR1 and CDR2 (germline): MNHEY, SMNVEV (reference sequence). This CDR3 contains 16 residues. The junction had 10 bases not matched to a gene; V was cut back by 5 bases and J by 3 bases.

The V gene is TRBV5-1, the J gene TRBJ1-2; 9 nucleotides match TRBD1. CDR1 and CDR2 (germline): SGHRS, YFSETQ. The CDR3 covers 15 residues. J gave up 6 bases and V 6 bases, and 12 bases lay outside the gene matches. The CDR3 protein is CASKRQGGAIDGYTF. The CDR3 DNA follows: TGCGCCAGCAAAAGACAGGGGGGAGCTATTGATGGCTACACCTTC.

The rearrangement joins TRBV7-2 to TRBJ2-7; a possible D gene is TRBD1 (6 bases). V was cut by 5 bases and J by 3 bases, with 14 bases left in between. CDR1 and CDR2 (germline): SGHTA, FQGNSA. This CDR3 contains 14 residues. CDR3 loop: CASSPQTGDYEQYF. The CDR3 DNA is TGTGCCAGCAGCCCTCAGACAGGTGACTACGAGCAGTACTTC. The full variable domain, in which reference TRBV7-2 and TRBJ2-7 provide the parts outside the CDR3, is GAGVSQSPSNKVTEKGKDVELRCDPISGHTALYWYRQSLGQGLEFLIYFQGNSAPDKSGLPSDRFSAERTGGSVSTLTIQRTQQEDSAVYLCASSPQTGDYEQYFGPGTRLTVT.

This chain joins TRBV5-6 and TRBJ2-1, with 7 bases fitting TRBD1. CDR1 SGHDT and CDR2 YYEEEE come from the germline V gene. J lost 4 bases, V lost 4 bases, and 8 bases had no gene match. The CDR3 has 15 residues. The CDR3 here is CASSRQGVRYNEQFF. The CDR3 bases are TGTGCCAGCAGCCGACAGGGTGTGAGGTACAATGAGCAGTTCTTC.

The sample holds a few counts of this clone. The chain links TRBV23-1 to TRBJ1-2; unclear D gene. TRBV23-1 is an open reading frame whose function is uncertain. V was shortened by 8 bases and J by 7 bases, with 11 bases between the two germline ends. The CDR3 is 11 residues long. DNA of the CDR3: TGCGCCAGCGAAGCTTCGGGTGGCTACACCTTC. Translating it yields CASEASGGYTF.

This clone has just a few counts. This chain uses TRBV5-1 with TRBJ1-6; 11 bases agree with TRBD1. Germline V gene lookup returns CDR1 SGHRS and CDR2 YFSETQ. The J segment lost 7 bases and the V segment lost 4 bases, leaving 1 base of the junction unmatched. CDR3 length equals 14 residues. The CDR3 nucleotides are TGCGCCAGCAGCCGGGACAGGGGGAATTCACCCCTCCACTTT. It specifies CASSRDRGNSPLHF.

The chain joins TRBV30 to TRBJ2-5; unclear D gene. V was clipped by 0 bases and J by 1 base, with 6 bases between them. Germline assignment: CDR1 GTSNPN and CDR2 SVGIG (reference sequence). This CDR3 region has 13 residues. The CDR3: CAWSVSGQETQYF. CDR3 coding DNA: TGTGCCTGGAGTGTATCAGGCCAAGAGACCCAGTACTTC.

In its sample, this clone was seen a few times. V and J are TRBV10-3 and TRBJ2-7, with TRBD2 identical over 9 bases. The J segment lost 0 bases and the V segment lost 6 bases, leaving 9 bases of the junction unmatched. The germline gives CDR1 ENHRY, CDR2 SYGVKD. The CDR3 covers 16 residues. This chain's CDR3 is CAISPGLAVGSYEQYF. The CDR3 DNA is TGTGCCATCAGCCCGGGACTAGCTGTGGGCTCCTACGAGCAGTACTTC.

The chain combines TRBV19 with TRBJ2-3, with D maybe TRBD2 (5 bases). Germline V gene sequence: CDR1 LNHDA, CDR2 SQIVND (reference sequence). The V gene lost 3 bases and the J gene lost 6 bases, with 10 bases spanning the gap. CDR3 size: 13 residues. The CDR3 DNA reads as TGTGCCAGTAGTATCTCGGGCGGGGATACGCAGTATTTT. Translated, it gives CASSISGGDTQYF.

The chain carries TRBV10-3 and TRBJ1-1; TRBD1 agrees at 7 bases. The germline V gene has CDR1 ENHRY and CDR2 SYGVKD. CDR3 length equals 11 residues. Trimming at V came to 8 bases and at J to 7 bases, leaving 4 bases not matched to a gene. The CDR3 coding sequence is TGTGCCATCGGGGACAGCCTTGAAGCTTTCTTT. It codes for CAIGDSLEAFF.

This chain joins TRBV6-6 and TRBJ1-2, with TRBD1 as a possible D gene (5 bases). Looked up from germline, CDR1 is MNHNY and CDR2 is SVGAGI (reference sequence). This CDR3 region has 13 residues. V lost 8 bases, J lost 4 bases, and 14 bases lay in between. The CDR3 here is CASLQTQGYGYTF. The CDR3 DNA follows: TGTGCCAGCCTCCAAACCCAGGGCTATGGCTACACCTTC.

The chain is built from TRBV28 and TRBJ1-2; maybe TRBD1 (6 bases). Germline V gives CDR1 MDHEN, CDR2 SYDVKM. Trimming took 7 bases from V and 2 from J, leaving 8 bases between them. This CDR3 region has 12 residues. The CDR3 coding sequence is TGTGCCAGCACGGGACAAAACTATGGCTACACCTTC. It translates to CASTGQNYGYTF.

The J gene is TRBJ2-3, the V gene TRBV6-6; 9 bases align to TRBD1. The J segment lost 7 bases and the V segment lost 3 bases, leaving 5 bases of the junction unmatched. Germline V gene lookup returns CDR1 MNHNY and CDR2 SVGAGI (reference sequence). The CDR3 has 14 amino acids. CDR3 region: CASSYSDRGNTQYF. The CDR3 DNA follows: TGTGCCAGCAGTTATTCGGACAGGGGAAATACGCAGTATTTT.

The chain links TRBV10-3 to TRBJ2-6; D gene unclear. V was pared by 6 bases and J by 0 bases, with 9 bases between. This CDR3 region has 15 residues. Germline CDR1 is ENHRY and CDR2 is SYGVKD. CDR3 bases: TGTGCCATCAGGGTCCTCAGCTCTGGGGCCAACGTCCTGACTTTC. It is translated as CAIRVLSSGANVLTF.

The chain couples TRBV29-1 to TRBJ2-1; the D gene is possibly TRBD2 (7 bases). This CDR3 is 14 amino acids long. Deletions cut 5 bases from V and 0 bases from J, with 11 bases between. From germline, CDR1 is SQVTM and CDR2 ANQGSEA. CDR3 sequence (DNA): TGCAGCGTTAGGGGGGGTAGCTCCTACAATGAGCAGTTCTTC. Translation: CSVRGGSSYNEQFF.